The clone carrying this T cell receptor (beta chain) was observed at least ten times. The record originates from a study of T cells after posttransplantation cyclophosphamide. Looked up from germline, CDR1 is SGHDT and CDR2 is YYEEEE. The CDR3 consists of 15 residues. Trimming stripped 4 bases from V and 5 bases from J, with 18 bases between. Busulfan-fludarabine conditioning, marrow transplant, and cyclophosphamide on days +3 and +4 were administered. The method was immunoSEQ multiplex PCR; TCRdb's version includes in-frame clones alone and lacks a portion of them. The counts give more than 8,500 clones, none of them seen only once; 3% to 4.5% is held by the top ten.

The gene calls are TRBV5-6 and TRBJ2-5; D might be TRBD2 (7 bases). The sequences come from PBMCs, collected 350 to 390 days after allogeneic stem cell transplant with posttransplant cyclophosphamide. This TCR was recovered from a male patient aged 50 to 59 who received an allogeneic stem cell transplant from a related donor and was CMV-positive. Some of the T cells may derive from the graft donor. The CDR3 sequence: CASSTNRGARETQYF. The CDR3 coding sequence is TGTGCCAGCAGCACAAACCGGGGGGCTCGGGAGACCCAGTACTTC.